The 32 T cell receptor beta chains listed next were all sequenced from one sample in a study of persistence of HIV-infected CD4 T cells. No antigens are known for them. The stimulus was an HIV-1 Gag 15-mer peptide pool, around 1.1 ug/peptide/mL. Sorted nonresponding memory CD4+ T cells were CD40L-negative, CD69-negative, CD45RO-high. This was the immunoSEQ version 4 assay in survey mode. TCRdb's table, derived via immunoSEQ multiplex PCR, lists solely in-frame clones and lacks some. The sample has tens of thousands of clones, roughly four fifths seen once. The source was CD4+ T cells sorted from PBMCs after approximately 20-hour stimulation, collected from a patient who received antiretroviral therapy. The receptor set was obtained from an adult woman with HIV who was CMV-seropositive.

In this sample, this clone turned up once. The DNA for the CDR3 is TGTGCCAGCTCACCTTCCCGGAATCAGAACACTGAAGCTTTCTTT. Translated: CASSPSRNQNTEAFF. The gene calls are TRBV18 and TRBJ1-1; D remains ambiguous. The V end was cut by 3 bases, the J end by 1 base, with 12 bases between. Germline V CDR1 and CDR2: KGHSH, LQKENI. The CDR3 runs 15 residues.

The J gene is TRBJ2-7, the V gene TRBV7-9; 9 positions agree with TRBD1. With 6 bases clipped from V and 2 bases from J, the junction kept 5 bases outside the gene matches. From germline, CDR1 is SEHNR and CDR2 FQNEAQ (reference sequence). CDR3 size: 14 residues. The DNA for the CDR3 is TGTGCCAGCAGTTTACAGGGGGCGGCCTACGAGCAGTACTTC. It specifies CASSLQGAAYEQYF.

V is TRBV19 and J is TRBJ2-1; 7 nucleotides align to TRBD1. The germline gives CDR1 LNHDA, CDR2 SQIVND (reference sequence). The V gene end was trimmed by 7 bases and the J gene end by 0 bases; junction bases not matched to a gene: 6. The CDR3 has 15 residues. CDR3: CASNRDRSSYNEQFF. The CDR3 DNA sequence: TGTGCCAGTAATCGGGACAGAAGCTCCTACAATGAGCAGTTCTTC.

The chain links TRBV10-3 to TRBJ2-1, with a tentative D call TRBD1 (6 bases). The V gene's germline CDR1 is ENHRY and CDR2 SYGVKD. Trimming pared 4 bases from V and 0 bases from J, leaving 13 bases between. The CDR3 is 16 residues long. CDR3: CAISAQGRSSYNEQFF. CDR3 nucleotides: TGTGCCATCAGTGCACAGGGTCGCAGCTCCTACAATGAGCAGTTCTTC.

The J gene is TRBJ1-5, the V gene TRBV6-5; D possibly corresponds to TRBD1 (5 bases). This CDR3 is 15 amino acids long. Germline CDR1 MNHEY, CDR2 SVGAGI. The V and J ends lost 6 bases and 3 bases respectively, with 15 bases between them. CDR3 loop: CASRALGAVNQPQHF. For the CDR3, the DNA is TGTGCCAGCAGGGCACTCGGGGCAGTCAATCAGCCCCAGCATTTT.

This clone was found a few times. The V call is TRBV7-3, the J call TRBJ1-6; the D gene is possibly TRBD1 (6 bases). CDR1 SGHTA and CDR2 FQGTGA come from the germline V gene. This CDR3 region has 15 residues. Between the trimmed V and J ends, which lost 4 bases and 8 bases, there was a span of 15 bases. DNA for the CDR3: TGTGCCAGCAGCTCCACGGGGGGCGTAGATTCACCCCTCCACTTT. The encoded protein is CASSSTGGVDSPLHF. The complete variable domain, with remaining parts taken from reference TRBV7-3 and TRBJ1-6, reads GAGVSQTPSNKVTEKGKYVELRCDPISGHTALYWYRQSLGQGPEFLIYFQGTGAADDSGLPNDRFFAVRPEGSVSTLKIQRTERGDSAVYLCASSSTGGVDSPLHFGNGTRLTVT.

The chain links TRBV4-3 to TRBJ2-6, with a weak D call TRBD1 (6 bases). The V and J ends lost 0 bases and 2 bases respectively, with 11 bases between them. The CDR3 totals 17 residues. Germline lookup yields CDR1 LGHNA and CDR2 YSLEER. CDR3 in amino acids: CASSQDPPGAGANVLTF. The CDR3 nucleotides are TGCGCCAGCAGCCAAGATCCCCCAGGGGCTGGGGCCAACGTCCTGACTTTC.

The rearrangement joins TRBV18 to TRBJ2-2; TRBD2 matches at 8 bases. There are 15 residues in the CDR3. CDR1 and CDR2 from the germline V gene are KGHSH and LQKENI. J was trimmed by 5 bases and V by 2 bases; bases with no gene match: 4. CDR3 amino acids: CASSPSGGLTGELFF. CDR3 sequence (DNA): TGTGCCAGCTCACCATCGGGAGGGCTTACCGGGGAGCTGTTTTTT.

A single count supports this clone. V and J are TRBV7-2 and TRBJ1-6, with D tentatively TRBD1 (6 bases). V was clipped by 10 bases and J by 9 bases, with 16 bases between them. This CDR3 region has 13 residues. In germline, CDR1 is SGHTA, CDR2 FQGNSA. The CDR3: CATVGDIRSPLHF. CDR3 nucleotides: TGTGCCACGGTTGGGGACATTCGTTCACCCCTCCACTTT.

This chain connects TRBV24-1 to TRBJ1-1, with D possibly TRBD1 on 5 matching bases. The CDR3 has 16 amino acids. Trimming cost V 5 bases and J 1 base, with 16 bases left between them. From germline, CDR1 is KGHDR and CDR2 SFDVKD. CDR3 DNA sequence: TGTGCCACCAGTGGGGGGAGTCTAAGCTCGAACACTGAAGCTTTCTTT. Its translation: CATSGGSLSSNTEAFF.

V is TRBV7-9 and J is TRBJ2-7; 8 bases fit TRBD1. Trimming at V came to 5 bases and at J to 2 bases, leaving 5 bases not matched to a gene. Germline CDR1 and CDR2: SEHNR and FQNEAQ (reference sequence). The CDR3 runs to 14 residues. The CDR3, as DNA: TGTGCCAGCAGCAGCCGGGACAGGACCTACGAGCAGTACTTC. It translates to CASSSRDRTYEQYF.

The rearrangement joins TRBV28 to TRBJ1-1; a weak D match, TRBD1 (5 bases). CDR1 and CDR2 (germline): MDHEN, SYDVKM. V shed 2 bases and J shed 3 bases, with 10 bases lying between them. CDR3 length: 14 residues. CDR3 sequence reads: CASSLSQGDTEAFF. CDR3 coding DNA: TGTGCCAGCAGTTTAAGTCAGGGAGACACTGAAGCTTTCTTT.

This chain connects TRBV29-1 to TRBJ1-2, with TRBD1 matching over 9 bases. This CDR3 spans 13 amino acids. The V and J ends lost 6 bases and 5 bases, in that order; junction bases with no gene match: 7. From germline, CDR1 is SQVTM and CDR2 ANQGSEA. CDR3 in amino acids: CSVGQGGEYGYTF. The CDR3 DNA reads TGCAGCGTGGGACAGGGTGGAGAGTATGGCTACACCTTC.

This clone was seen once. CDR3 sequence reads: CAISERGRGAGELFF. The CDR3 bases are TGTGCCATCAGTGAGAGAGGGAGGGGCGCCGGGGAGCTGTTTTTT. This chain connects TRBV10-3 to TRBJ2-2; 7 bases agree with TRBD2. Per germline, CDR1 ENHRY and CDR2 SYGVKD. The CDR3 is 15 residues long. The ends lost 2 bases at V and 6 bases at J; junction bases unmatched: 6.

The J gene is TRBJ2-3, the V gene TRBV7-2, with D perhaps matching TRBD1 or TRBD2 (6 bases each). The length of the CDR3 is 15 residues. Germline CDR1 is SGHTA and CDR2 is FQGNSA. The V end was cut by 4 bases, the J end by 0 bases, with 11 bases between. CDR3 in DNA: TGTGCCAGCAGCTACGGGGGCCTAAGCACAGATACGCAGTATTTT. As protein: CASSYGGLSTDTQYF.

The chain uses TRBV7-6 and TRBJ1-4; D unclear. Germline V CDR1 and CDR2: SGHVS, FNYEAQ. The V gene lost 0 bases and the J gene lost 5 bases, with 10 bases spanning the gap. CDR3 size: 15 residues. CDR3 sequence reads: CASSLAYRNNEKLFF. The CDR3 DNA sequence: TGTGCCAGCAGCTTAGCTTACAGAAACAATGAAAAACTGTTTTTT. Filled out from reference TRBV7-6 and TRBJ1-4, the complete variable domain reads GAGVSQSPRYKVTKRGQDVALRCDPISGHVSLYWYRQALGQGPEFLTYFNYEAQQDKSGLPNDRFSAERPEGSISTLTIQRTEQRDSAMYRCASSLAYRNNEKLFFGSGTQLSVL.

This clone showed up just once. The CDR3 DNA sequence: TGTGCCAGCTCACCAGCTACGGACGCCTACGAGCAGTACTTC. Amino acid sequence: CASSPATDAYEQYF. V usage is TRBV18 and J usage is TRBJ2-7; no reliable D call. V gave up 2 bases and J gave up 2 bases, with 10 bases separating them. This CDR3 is 14 amino acids long. Per germline, CDR1 KGHSH and CDR2 LQKENI.

The CDR3 here is CASYTGTSGTGELFF. Here the CDR3 DNA reads TGTGCCAGCTATACCGGGACATCGGGCACCGGGGAGCTGTTTTTT. V and J are TRBV2 and TRBJ2-2; possibly TRBD1 for D (6 bases). Trimming removed 8 bases at V and 4 bases at J, with 17 bases between. The germline V gene has CDR1 SNHLY and CDR2 FYNNEI. The CDR3 loop spans 15 amino acids.

The chain couples TRBV7-2 to TRBJ2-2, with unresolved D. Trimming stripped 0 bases from V and 6 bases from J, with 8 bases between. The CDR3 covers 14 residues. The germline V gene encodes CDR1 SGHTA and CDR2 FQGNSA. In nucleotides, the CDR3 is TGTGCCAGCAGCTTAGCGTCTAGATCCGGGGAGCTGTTTTTT. It yields the protein CASSLASRSGELFF.

This clone has only a few counts. The genes are TRBV2 and TRBJ1-4, with D hard to call. The CDR3 has 13 residues. Germline V gives CDR1 SNHLY, CDR2 FYNNEI. Trimming pared 8 bases from V and 7 bases from J, leaving 14 bases between. DNA of the CDR3: TGTGCCAGCGGTGGCAGGCAAGGTGAAAAACTGTTTTTT. Translated, it gives CASGGRQGEKLFF.

The J gene is TRBJ1-1, the V gene TRBV12-3 or TRBV12-4; tentatively, D is TRBD1 (6 bases). This CDR3 has 13 residues. The V end was cut by 2 bases, the J end by 4 bases, with 8 bases between. The CDR3 bases are TGTGCCAGCAGTTTACAGGGGAGCACTGAAGCTTTCTTT. As protein: CASSLQGSTEAFF.

The chain couples TRBV24-1 to TRBJ2-1; 8 bases are shared with TRBD2. The CDR3 runs to 17 residues. The germline V gene encodes CDR1 KGHDR and CDR2 SFDVKD. Losses at the gene ends were 5 bases for V and 3 bases for J; bases not matched to a gene: 11. CDR3 DNA sequence: TGTGCCACCAGTGCCGGGAGGGGAAACGGGGGCTACAATGAGCAGTTCTTC. Translated: CATSAGRGNGGYNEQFF.

This chain links TRBV3-1 (or the pseudogene TRBV3-2) with TRBJ1-2; TRBD1 matches 11 bases. The CDR3 consists of 15 residues. V lost 4 bases and J lost 5; bases outside the gene matches: 6. Per the germline V gene, CDR1 is LGHDT and CDR2 is YNNKEL (reference sequence). CDR3 DNA sequence: TGTGCCAGCAGCCTCGGACAGGGGGCGTTGTATGGCTACACCTTC. Protein: CASSLGQGALYGYTF.

This sequence joins TRBV9 and TRBJ1-1, with D perhaps matching TRBD1 (6 bases). This CDR3 spans 14 amino acids. Trimming left V 0 bases short and J 6 bases short, with 12 bases between. Per germline, CDR1 SGDLS and CDR2 YYNGEE. The CDR3 spells CASSVVQGSSEAFF. CDR3 in DNA: TGTGCCAGCAGCGTAGTACAGGGTTCATCTGAAGCTTTCTTT.

This clone was observed a few times. The gene calls are TRBV5-4 and TRBJ2-5; TRBD2 matches at 12 bases. Losses at the gene ends were 0 bases for V and 7 bases for J; bases not matched to a gene: 7. The CDR3 totals 16 residues. Germline V lookup: CDR1 SGHNT, CDR2 YYREEE (reference sequence). CDR3 in amino acids: CASSLGGTSGPGTQYF. The CDR3 DNA follows: TGTGCCAGCAGCTTGGGTGGGACTAGCGGGCCCGGGACCCAGTACTTC.

The V and J genes are TRBV18 and TRBJ1-5; tentative D call: TRBD1 (5 bases). Germline values: CDR1 KGHSH, CDR2 LQKENI. The CDR3 is made up of 14 amino acids. Deletions cut 6 bases from V and 7 bases from J, with 16 bases between. The CDR3 sequence is CASSGVAIGQPQHF. The DNA of the CDR3 is TGTGCCAGCTCGGGGGTTGCTATCGGACAGCCCCAGCATTTT.

The rearrangement joins TRBV5-4 to TRBJ2-3; D is ambiguous. Germline V CDR1 and CDR2: SGHNT, YYREEE (reference sequence). The CDR3 has 15 residues. V dropped 5 bases and J dropped 0 bases, with 13 bases sitting between them. The CDR3 region has the DNA TGTGCCAGCAGTAGACCGACTCCTAGCACAGATACGCAGTATTTT. Protein sequence: CASSRPTPSTDTQYF.

The V call is TRBV19, the J call TRBJ1-5; 7 bases match TRBD1. The V and J ends lost 8 bases and 9 bases, in that order; junction bases with no gene match: 10. Looked up from germline, CDR1 is LNHDA and CDR2 is SQIVND (reference sequence). This CDR3 has 13 residues. CDR3 in DNA: TGTGCCAGTGATGACAGGGCAGTTCGGCCCCAGCATTTT. It specifies CASDDRAVRPQHF.

This chain joins TRBV7-2 and TRBJ1-1; D might be TRBD1 (5 bases). Germline lookup yields CDR1 SGHTA and CDR2 FQGNSA. The V gene lost 4 bases and the J gene lost 4 bases, with 16 bases spanning the gap. The CDR3 contains 15 residues. CDR3 nucleotide sequence: TGTGCCAGCAGCTCCAGGACCATGGGGGGCACTGAAGCTTTCTTT. It is translated as CASSSRTMGGTEAFF.

This chain uses TRBV7-3 with TRBJ2-6; TRBD1 or TRBD2 may be the D gene (5 bases each). The CDR3 loop spans 17 amino acids. V was trimmed by 5 bases and J by 0 bases, leaving 14 bases between them. CDR1 is SGHTA, CDR2 FQGTGA, per germline. CDR3 amino acids: CASSPRAGSSGANVLTF. The CDR3 nucleotides read TGTGCCAGCAGCCCAAGGGCAGGGAGCTCTGGGGCCAACGTCCTGACTTTC.

The genes are TRBV28 and TRBJ1-1; no definite D call. CDR1 and CDR2 (germline): MDHEN, SYDVKM. This CDR3 region has 15 residues. Trimming took 5 bases from V and 0 from J, leaving 13 bases between them. Written as DNA, the CDR3 is TGTGCCAGCAGTCCAGCTTTGACCTTGAACACTGAAGCTTTCTTT. It translates to CASSPALTLNTEAFF.

The V gene is TRBV12-3 or TRBV12-4, the J gene TRBJ1-2; tentatively, D is TRBD1 (5 bases). This CDR3 region has 12 residues. The V end was cut by 6 bases, the J end by 3 bases, with 8 bases between. CDR3 sequence: CASRGRDYGYTF. CDR3 coding DNA: TGTGCCAGCAGGGGACGGGACTATGGCTACACCTTC.